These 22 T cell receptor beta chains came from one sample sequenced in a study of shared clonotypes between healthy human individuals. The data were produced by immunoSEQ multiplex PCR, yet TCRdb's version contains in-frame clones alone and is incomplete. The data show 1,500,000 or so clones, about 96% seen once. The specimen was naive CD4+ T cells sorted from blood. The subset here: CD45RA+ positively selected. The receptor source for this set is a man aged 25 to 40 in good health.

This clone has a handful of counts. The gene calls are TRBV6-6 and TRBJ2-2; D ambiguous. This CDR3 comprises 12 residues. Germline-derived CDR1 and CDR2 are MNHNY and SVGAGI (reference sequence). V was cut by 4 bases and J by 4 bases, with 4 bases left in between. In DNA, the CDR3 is TGTGCCAGCAGTTTTACCACCGGGGAGCTGTTTTTT. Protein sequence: CASSFTTGELFF.

The CDR3 is CASSQRIINYGYTF. CDR3 bases: TGTGCCAGCAGCCAAAGGATTATTAACTATGGCTACACCTTC. The rearrangement uses TRBV5-4 and TRBJ1-2; D remains unclear. This CDR3 has 14 amino acids. V was clipped by 4 bases and J by 1 base, with 11 bases between them. Germline CDR1 reads SGHNT; CDR2 reads YYREEE (reference sequence).

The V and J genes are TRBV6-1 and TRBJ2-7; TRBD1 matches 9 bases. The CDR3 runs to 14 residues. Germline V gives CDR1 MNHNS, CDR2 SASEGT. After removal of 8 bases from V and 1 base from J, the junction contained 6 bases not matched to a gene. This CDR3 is CASPGQGRSYEQYF. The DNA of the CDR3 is TGTGCCAGCCCCGGACAGGGGAGATCCTACGAGCAGTACTTC.

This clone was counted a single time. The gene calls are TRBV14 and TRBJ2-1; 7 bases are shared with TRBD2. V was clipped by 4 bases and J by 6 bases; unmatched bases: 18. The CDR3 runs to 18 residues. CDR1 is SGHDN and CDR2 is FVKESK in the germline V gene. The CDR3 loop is CASSPRGVAGKRGNEQFF. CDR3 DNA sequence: TGTGCCAGCAGCCCCCGGGGAGTAGCGGGCAAGAGGGGCAATGAGCAGTTCTTC.

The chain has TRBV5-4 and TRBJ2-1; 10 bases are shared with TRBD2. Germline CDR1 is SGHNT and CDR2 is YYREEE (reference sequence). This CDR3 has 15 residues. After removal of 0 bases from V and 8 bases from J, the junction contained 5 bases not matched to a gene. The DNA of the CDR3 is TGTGCCAGCAGCTTGGCCCTAGCGGGAGTCGATGAGCAGTTCTTC. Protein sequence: CASSLALAGVDEQFF.

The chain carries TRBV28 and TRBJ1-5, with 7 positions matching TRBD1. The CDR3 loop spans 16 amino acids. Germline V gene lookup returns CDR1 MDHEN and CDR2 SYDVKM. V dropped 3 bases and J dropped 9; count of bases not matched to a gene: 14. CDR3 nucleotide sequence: TGTGCCAGCAGTTTCAATCCCGGGACAGTGGTAGTGCCCCAGCATTTT. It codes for CASSFNPGTVVVPQHF.

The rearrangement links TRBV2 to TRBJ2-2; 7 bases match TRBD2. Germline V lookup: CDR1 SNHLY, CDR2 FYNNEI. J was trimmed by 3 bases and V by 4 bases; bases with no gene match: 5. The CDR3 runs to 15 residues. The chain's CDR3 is CASSGLAAYTGELFF. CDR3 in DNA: TGTGCCAGCAGTGGGCTAGCGGCTTACACCGGGGAGCTGTTTTTT.

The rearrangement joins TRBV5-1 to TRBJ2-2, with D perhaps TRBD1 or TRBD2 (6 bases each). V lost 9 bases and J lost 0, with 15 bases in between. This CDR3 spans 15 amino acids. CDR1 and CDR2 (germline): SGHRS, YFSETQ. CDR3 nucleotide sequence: TGCGCCACGGGTAGGGGGGCAACGAACACCGGGGAGCTGTTTTTT. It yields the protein CATGRGATNTGELFF.

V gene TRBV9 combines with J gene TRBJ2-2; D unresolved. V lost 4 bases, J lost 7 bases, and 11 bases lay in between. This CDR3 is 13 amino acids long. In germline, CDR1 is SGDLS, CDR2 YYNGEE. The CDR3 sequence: CASSSHGHGELFF. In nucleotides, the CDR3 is TGTGCCAGCAGCTCCCATGGGCACGGGGAGCTGTTTTTT.

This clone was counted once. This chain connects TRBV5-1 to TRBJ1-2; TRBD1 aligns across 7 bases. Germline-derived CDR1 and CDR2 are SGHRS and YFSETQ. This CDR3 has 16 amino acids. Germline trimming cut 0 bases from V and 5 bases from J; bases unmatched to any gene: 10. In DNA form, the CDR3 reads TGCGCCAGCAGCTTGGCCTCGGGGACAGCGGAATATGGCTACACCTTC. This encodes CASSLASGTAEYGYTF.

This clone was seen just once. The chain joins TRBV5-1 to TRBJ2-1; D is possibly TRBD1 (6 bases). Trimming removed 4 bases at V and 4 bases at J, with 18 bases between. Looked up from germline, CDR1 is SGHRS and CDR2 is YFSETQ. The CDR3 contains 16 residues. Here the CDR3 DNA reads TGCGCCAGCAGCCAAAGGGAGCAGGGGTTTTACAATGAGCAGTTCTTC. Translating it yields CASSQREQGFYNEQFF.

The DNA of the CDR3 is TGCGCCAGCAGCCGGGAGCTAGCGGGAGTCACCGGGGAGCTGTTTTTT. This sequence encodes CASSRELAGVTGELFF. The rearrangement uses TRBV5-1 and TRBJ2-2, with 10 positions matching TRBD2. The CDR3 has 16 residues. The J segment lost 4 bases and the V segment lost 4 bases, leaving 7 bases of the junction unmatched. Germline V gene sequence: CDR1 SGHRS, CDR2 YFSETQ. The full variable domain, in which reference TRBV5-1 and TRBJ2-2 provide the parts outside the CDR3, is KAGVTQTPRYLIKTRGQQVTLSCSPISGHRSVSWYQQTPGQGLQFLFEYFSETQRNKGNFPGRFSGRQFSNSRSEMNVSTLELGDSALYLCASSRELAGVTGELFFGEGSRLTVL.

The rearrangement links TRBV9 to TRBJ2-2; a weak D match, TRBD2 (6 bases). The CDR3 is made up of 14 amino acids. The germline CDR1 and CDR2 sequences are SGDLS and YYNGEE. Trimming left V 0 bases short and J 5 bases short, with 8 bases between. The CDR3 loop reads CASSVAGETGELFF. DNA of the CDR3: TGTGCCAGCAGCGTAGCGGGAGAGACCGGGGAGCTGTTTTTT.

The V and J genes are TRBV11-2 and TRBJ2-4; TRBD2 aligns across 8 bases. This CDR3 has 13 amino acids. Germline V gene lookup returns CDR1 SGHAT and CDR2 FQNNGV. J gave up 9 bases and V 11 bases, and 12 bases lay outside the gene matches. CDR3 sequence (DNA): TGTGCCCCCCGGGGGGGTAGAGAAAGCATTCAGTACTTC. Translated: CAPRGGRESIQYF.

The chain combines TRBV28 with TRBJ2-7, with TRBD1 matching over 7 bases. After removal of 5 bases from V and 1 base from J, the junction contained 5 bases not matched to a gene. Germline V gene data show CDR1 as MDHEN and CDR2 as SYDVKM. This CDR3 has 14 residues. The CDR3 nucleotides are TGTGCCAGCAGTACCCGGACAGGATCCTACGAGCAGTACTTC. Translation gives CASSTRTGSYEQYF.

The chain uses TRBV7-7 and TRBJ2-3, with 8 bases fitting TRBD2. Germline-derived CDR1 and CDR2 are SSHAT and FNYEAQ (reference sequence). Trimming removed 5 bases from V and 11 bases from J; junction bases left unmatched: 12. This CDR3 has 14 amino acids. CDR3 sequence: CASSPGGLGREQYF. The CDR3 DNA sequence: TGTGCCAGCAGCCCGGGGGGGTTGGGACGGGAGCAGTATTTT. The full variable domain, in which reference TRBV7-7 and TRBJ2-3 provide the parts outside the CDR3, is GAGVSQSPRYKVTKRGQDVTLRCDPISSHATLYWYQQALGQGPEFLTYFNYEAQPDKSGLPSDRFSAERPEGSISTLTIQRTEQRDSAMYRCASSPGGLGREQYFGPGTRLTVL.

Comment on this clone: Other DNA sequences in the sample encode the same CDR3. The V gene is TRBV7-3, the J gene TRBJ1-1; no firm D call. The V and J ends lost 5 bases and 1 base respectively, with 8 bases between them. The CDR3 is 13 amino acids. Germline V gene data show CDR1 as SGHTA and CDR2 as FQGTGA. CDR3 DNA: TGTGCCAGCAGCCGGGCTAGGAACACTGAAGCTTTCTTT. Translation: CASSRARNTEAFF.

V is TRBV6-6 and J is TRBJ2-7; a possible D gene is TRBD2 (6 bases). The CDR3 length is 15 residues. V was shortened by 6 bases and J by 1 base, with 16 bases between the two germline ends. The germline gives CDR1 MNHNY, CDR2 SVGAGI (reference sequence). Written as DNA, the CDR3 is TGTGCCAGCAGATACCTCGGGAGCGGGTCCTACGAGCAGTACTTC. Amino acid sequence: CASRYLGSGSYEQYF.

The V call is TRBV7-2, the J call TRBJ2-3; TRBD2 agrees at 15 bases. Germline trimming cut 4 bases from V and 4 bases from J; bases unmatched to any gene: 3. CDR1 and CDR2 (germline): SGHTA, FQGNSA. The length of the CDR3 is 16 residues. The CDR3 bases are TGTGCCAGCAGCTGGGGACTAGCGGGAGGCTCAGATACGCAGTATTTT. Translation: CASSWGLAGGSDTQYF.

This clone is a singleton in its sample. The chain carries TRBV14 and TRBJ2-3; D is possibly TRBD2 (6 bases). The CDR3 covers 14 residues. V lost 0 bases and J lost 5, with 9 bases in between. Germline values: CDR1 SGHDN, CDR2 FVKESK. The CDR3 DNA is TGTGCCAGCAGCCAAGATTACGGGGGAGATACGCAGTATTTT. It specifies CASSQDYGGDTQYF.

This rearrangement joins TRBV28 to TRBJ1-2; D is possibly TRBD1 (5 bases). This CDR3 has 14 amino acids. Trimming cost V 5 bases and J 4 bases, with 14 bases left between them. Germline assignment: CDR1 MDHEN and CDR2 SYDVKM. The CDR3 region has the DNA TGTGCCAGCAGTCCTCCGGGGGTGGGCTATGGCTACACCTTC. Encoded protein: CASSPPGVGYGYTF.

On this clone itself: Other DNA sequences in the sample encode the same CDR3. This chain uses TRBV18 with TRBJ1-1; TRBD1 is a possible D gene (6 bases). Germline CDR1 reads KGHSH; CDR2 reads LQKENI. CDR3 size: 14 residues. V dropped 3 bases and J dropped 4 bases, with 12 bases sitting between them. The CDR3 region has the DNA TGTGCCAGCTCACCCACGGGAGGGGGCACTGAAGCTTTCTTT. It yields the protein CASSPTGGGTEAFF. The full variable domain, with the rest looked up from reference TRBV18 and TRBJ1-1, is NAGVMQNPRHLVRRRGQEARLRCSPMKGHSHVYWYRQLPEEGLKFMVYLQKENIIDESGMPKERFSAEFPKEGPSILRIQQVVRGDSAAYFCASSPTGGGTEAFFGQGTRLTVV.